A selection of T cell receptor beta chains follows, all from one sample in a study of T cell responses to AZD1222 COVID-19 vaccine. The method was immunoSEQ multiplex PCR; TCRdb's version includes in-frame clones alone and lacks a portion of them. The sample holds about 150,000 clones, over 85% seen once. Here the sequenced sample was peripheral blood, taken 28 days after the second AZD1222 dose. These receptors originate from an adult who received the AZD1222 COVID-19 vaccine. Both conserved end residues are part of each CDR3. A D gene is named only where the DNA matches it firmly. Clone size appears in some rows only: once, few, many, or a class for an expanded clone.

V: TRBV29-1
D: TRBD2
size: NA
J: TRBJ2-3
CDR3: CSVDFRAGGHTRTDTQYF
DNA: TGCAGCGTTGACTTTAGAGCGGGGGGCCACACGCGCACAGATACGCAGTATTTT

V: TRBV30
D: TRBD1
size: NA
J: TRBJ2-1
CDR3: CAWSARTGGNEQFF
DNA: TGTGCCTGGAGTGCCAGGACAGGGGGCAATGAGCAGTTCTTC

V: TRBV20-1
D: NA
size: NA
J: TRBJ1-5
CDR3: CSASQVAGNGQPQHF
DNA: TGCAGTGCTAGTCAGGTGGCGGGGAACGGACAGCCCCAGCATTTT

V: TRBV7-6
D: NA
size: once
J: TRBJ1-4
CDR3: CASSLGGQREKLFF
DNA: TGTGCCAGCAGCTTGGGGGGGCAGCGGGAAAAACTGTTTTTT

V: TRBV5-5
D: TRBD1
size: NA
J: TRBJ1-6
CDR3: CASSLGDSRFKPLHF
DNA: TGTGCCAGCAGCTTGGGGGACAGCCGGTTTAAACCCCTCCACTTT

V: TRBV4-3
D: NA
size: NA
J: TRBJ2-1
CDR3: CASSQDRGTYNEQFF
DNA: TGCGCCAGCAGCCAAGATAGGGGCACCTACAATGAGCAGTTCTTC

V: TRBV4-3
D: TRBD1
size: few
J: TRBJ2-7
CDR3: CASSQLLTGTFYEQYF
DNA: TGCGCCAGCAGCCAACTCCTGACAGGGACCTTCTACGAGCAGTACTTC

V: TRBV30
D: NA
size: NA
J: TRBJ1-5
CDR3: CAWSKGEGNQPQHF
DNA: TGTGCCTGGAGTAAGGGGGAGGGCAATCAGCCCCAGCATTTT

V: TRBV2
D: NA
size: NA
J: TRBJ1-1
CDR3: CARNTKTDRTEAFF
DNA: TGTGCCAGGAACACAAAGACCGATAGGACTGAAGCTTTCTTT

V: TRBV5-1
D: NA
size: NA
J: TRBJ2-1
CDR3: CASSFGWSEQFF
DNA: TGCGCCAGCAGCTTCGGGTGGAGTGAGCAGTTCTTC

V: TRBV4-3
D: NA
size: few
J: TRBJ1-2
CDR3: CASSPATANYGYTF
DNA: TGCGCCAGCAGCCCCGCGACAGCTAACTATGGCTACACCTTC

V: TRBV27
D: NA
size: NA
J: TRBJ2-3
CDR3: CASMVSNTQYF
DNA: TGTGCCAGCATGGTCAGTAATACGCAGTATTTT

V: TRBV30
D: NA
size: NA
J: TRBJ1-5
CDR3: CAWSVRGQGGGQPQHF
DNA: TGTGCCTGGAGTGTACGAGGACAAGGAGGGGGTCAGCCCCAGCATTTT

V: TRBV5-6
D: TRBD1
size: NA
J: TRBJ2-7
CDR3: CASSLDRGPYEQYF
DNA: TGTGCCAGCAGCTTGGACAGGGGACCCTACGAGCAGTACTTC

V: TRBV5-3
D: TRBD2
size: NA
J: TRBJ2-3
CDR3: CARSLETTSGGRDTQYF
DNA: TGTGCCAGAAGCTTGGAGACGACTAGCGGGGGGAGGGATACGCAGTATTTT

V: TRBV6-5
D: NA
size: NA
J: TRBJ2-3
CDR3: CASRIPGISDTQYF
DNA: TGTGCCAGCAGGATCCCGGGTATATCAGATACGCAGTATTTT

V: TRBV5-8
D: TRBD1
size: NA
J: TRBJ1-6
CDR3: CASSLAYFFGTGGNSPLHF
DNA: TGTGCCAGCAGCTTGGCGTATTTTTTCGGGACAGGTGGTAATTCACCCCTCCACTTT